The rows below give T cell receptor beta chains drawn from one sample of a study of blood T cell repertoires in COVID-19. Sequenced by immunoSEQ multiplex PCR; TCRdb stores in-frame clones only, minus some. The sample holds under 150,000 clones, 84% seen once. The sample was PBMCs or T cells enriched from blood (not recorded which). These receptor sequences come from a man aged 50 to 60 in a cohort exposed to, infected with or recovered from COVID-19 (not recorded which). Both conserved end residues are part of each CDR3. The D gene is left open where the match is weak.

j_call d_call v_call cdr3_aa
TRBJ2-3 TRBD1 TRBV3-1/TRBV3-2 CASSRQGVRADTQYF
TRBJ1-1 . TRBV6-5 CASSPSGLVNTEAFF
TRBJ2-1 TRBD2 TRBV27 CASSSRGGSYNEQFF
TRBJ1-2 TRBD1 TRBV7-9 CASSVDRGDYGYTF
TRBJ1-2 . TRBV19 CASSQNRVDYGYTF
TRBJ2-7 . TRBV6-4 CASPAYEQYF
TRBJ1-6 TRBD1 TRBV27 CASADRENNSPLHF
TRBJ2-7 TRBD1 TRBV5-5 CASSLGDRGPTYEQYF
TRBJ1-5 . TRBV29-1 CSVGDGQAQHF
TRBJ2-3 . TRBV19 CASGLRDTQYF
TRBJ2-3 . TRBV7-9 CASSLDQGNTDTQYF
TRBJ2-2 . TRBV4-1 CASSHTWSTGELFF
TRBJ2-7 TRBD2 TRBV7-2 CASSPSLAASLEQYF
TRBJ2-3 TRBD2 TRBV19 CASRELAGVDTQYF
TRBJ1-2 . TRBV7-9 CASSSGTEYGYTF
TRBJ1-6 TRBD1 TRBV12-3/TRBV12-4 CASSRDRDSPLHF
TRBJ1-5 . TRBV19 CASSTGPGGGWPQHF
TRBJ1-6 . TRBV19 CASSTITGVNSPLHF
TRBJ1-3 . TRBV5-1 CASSRTLEGVNTIYF
TRBJ1-2 . TRBV27 CASSSADKGNYGYTF
TRBJ2-7 . TRBV7-2 CASRPDSDYEQYF
TRBJ2-3 TRBD2 TRBV18 CASSPTSGGFTDTQYF
TRBJ2-7 TRBD2 TRBV29-1 CSVETSGGDYEQYF
TRBJ1-2 TRBD1 TRBV6-1 CASSGSFLGTETGYTF
TRBJ1-1 TRBD1 TRBV5-4 CASSLGDRNTEAFF
TRBJ2-7 . TRBV15 CATSRGVESYEQYF
TRBJ2-5 TRBD2 TRBV5-8 CASSLGLAGGVQETQYF
TRBJ1-2 . TRBV15 CATSRDLQTNYGYTF
TRBJ1-4 . TRBV5-1 CASSLPGAHNEKLFF
TRBJ1-2 TRBD1 TRBV10-3 CAISEQGSGYTF
TRBJ1-1 . TRBV5-4 CASSLVGGNTEAFF
TRBJ2-5 TRBD2 TRBV6-4 CASSDSTLAGCAKTQYF
TRBJ2-5 . TRBV4-3 CASSQDQGTQETQYF
TRBJ2-7 TRBD2 TRBV2 CASSEGGTSPYEQYF
TRBJ2-7 . TRBV7-8 CASSLAPQRQQYF
TRBJ1-5 TRBD1 TRBV6-8 CASSVRDRVAQPQHF
TRBJ1-1 TRBD1 TRBV12-3/TRBV12-4 CASSWDRNTEAFF
TRBJ2-1 TRBD2 TRBV9 CASSAQGLAGYNEQFF
TRBJ1-2 . TRBV6-6 CASSSPPGFGYTF
TRBJ1-4 . TRBV13 CASSAREAAPEKLFF
TRBJ2-7 . TRBV28 CASTDSGQSYEQYF
TRBJ1-2 . TRBV30 CAWSAQGNYGYTF